The 11 T cell receptor beta chains below all came from one sample that was sequenced in a study of blood T cell repertoires in COVID-19. The table came from immunoSEQ multiplex PCR; TCRdb's copy has only in-frame clones and leaves some out. The sample contains approximately 210,000 clones, about 88% of which appear only once. Source material: peripheral blood. Receptors originate from a human donor in a cohort sampled during active COVID-19.

The V and J genes are TRBV3-1 (or the pseudogene TRBV3-2) and TRBJ2-7; 7 bases are shared with TRBD2. The CDR3 runs 15 residues. After removal of 1 base from V and 0 bases from J, the junction contained 3 bases not matched to a gene. Germline V gene sequence: CDR1 LGHDT, CDR2 YNNKEL (reference sequence). The CDR3 loop reads CASSQASGASYEQYF. For the CDR3, the DNA is TGTGCCAGCAGCCAAGCCAGCGGGGCCTCCTACGAGCAGTACTTC.

The J gene is TRBJ1-6, the V gene TRBV27; a possible D gene is TRBD1 (6 bases). CDR1 is MNHEY and CDR2 is SMNVEV in the germline V gene (reference sequence). V was clipped by 0 bases and J by 5 bases, with 11 bases between them. The CDR3 runs 16 residues. CDR3 bases: TGTGCCAGCAGTTTATCGGTCAGGGGAGATAATTCACCCCTCCACTTT. This gives the protein CASSLSVRGDNSPLHF.

CDR3 sequence: CASRPLGTSKTQETQYF. Here the CDR3 DNA reads TGTGCCAGTAGGCCGCTCGGGACTAGCAAAACTCAAGAGACCCAGTACTTC. V is TRBV19 and J is TRBJ2-5; 9 nucleotides align to TRBD2. CDR1 is LNHDA, CDR2 SQIVND, per germline (reference sequence). The CDR3 is made up of 17 amino acids. V shed 6 bases and J 2 bases; nucleotides not matched to a gene: 13.

The genes are TRBV6-2 or TRBV6-3 and TRBJ2-5; TRBD2 aligns across 9 bases. CDR3 length: 15 residues. Trimming removed 2 bases from V and 5 bases from J; junction bases left unmatched: 6. CDR1 and CDR2 from the germline V gene are MNHEY and SVGEGT. The CDR3, as DNA: TGTGCCAGCAGTTACGACCGCGGGAGGGCCGAGACCCAGTACTTC. Protein product: CASSYDRGRAETQYF.

The V and J genes are TRBV6-2 or TRBV6-3 and TRBJ1-4, with D maybe TRBD1 (5 bases). Germline assignment: CDR1 MNHEY and CDR2 SVGEGT. This CDR3 spans 18 amino acids. Between the trimmed V and J ends, which lost 2 bases and 0 bases, there was a span of 16 bases. The CDR3 here is CASSYRQSASSTNEKLFF. CDR3 coding DNA: TGTGCCAGCAGTTACCGACAGTCGGCCTCTTCAACTAATGAAAAACTGTTTTTT.

The chain uses TRBV5-1 and TRBJ2-7, with 11 nucleotides matching TRBD1. Germline CDR1 and CDR2: SGHRS and YFSETQ. The CDR3 is made up of 14 amino acids. The V and J ends lost 1 base and 5 bases, in that order; junction bases with no gene match: 2. The CDR3 protein is CASSLRTGGHEQYF. CDR3 nucleotide sequence: TGCGCCAGCAGCTTGCGGACAGGGGGCCACGAGCAGTACTTC.

This rearrangement joins TRBV30 to TRBJ1-1, with TRBD1 identical over 8 bases. Germline values: CDR1 GTSNPN, CDR2 SVGIG (reference sequence). V shed 3 bases, J shed 1 base, and the junction held 7 bases outside the gene matches. The CDR3 is made up of 15 amino acids. The CDR3 protein is CAWRPDRGPNTEAFF. The CDR3 DNA reads TGTGCCTGGAGGCCCGACAGGGGCCCGAACACTGAAGCTTTCTTT.

The genes are TRBV10-3 and TRBJ2-3; 7 bases fit TRBD1. Germline loops: CDR1 ENHRY, CDR2 SYGVKD. With 4 bases clipped from V and 2 bases from J, the junction kept 9 bases outside the gene matches. The CDR3 is made up of 16 amino acids. The CDR3 nucleotides are TGTGCCATCAGTGCCAAGGGGGCGATTACCACAGATACGCAGTATTTT. This codes for CAISAKGAITTDTQYF.

DNA for the CDR3: TGTGCCAGCAGTTTTTCCGCGGGGGGTGCCTACGAGCAGTACTTC. Its protein is CASSFSAGGAYEQYF. This rearrangement joins TRBV27 to TRBJ2-7; TRBD2 matches at 8 bases. The V gene end was trimmed by 3 bases and the J gene end by 2 bases; junction bases not matched to a gene: 6. This CDR3 is built from 15 residues. Germline V gene sequence: CDR1 MNHEY, CDR2 SMNVEV (reference sequence).

V is TRBV28 and J is TRBJ1-3; 7 bases agree with TRBD1. V lost 11 bases and J lost 3; bases outside the gene matches: 4. The V gene's germline CDR1 is MDHEN and CDR2 SYDVKM. The CDR3 totals 12 residues. The chain's CDR3 is CAGDRVGNTIYF. CDR3 in DNA: TGTGCCGGAGACAGGGTTGGAAACACCATATATTTT.

This clone was detected only a few times. The rearrangement joins TRBV7-9 to TRBJ2-7, with no clear D. Trimming pared 4 bases from V and 5 bases from J, leaving 12 bases between. The CDR3 length is 13 residues. Germline lookup yields CDR1 SEHNR and CDR2 FQNEAQ (reference sequence). For the CDR3, the DNA is TGTGCCAGCAGCTCGTCAGGTTTGCACGAGCAGTACTTC. This translates into CASSSSGLHEQYF.